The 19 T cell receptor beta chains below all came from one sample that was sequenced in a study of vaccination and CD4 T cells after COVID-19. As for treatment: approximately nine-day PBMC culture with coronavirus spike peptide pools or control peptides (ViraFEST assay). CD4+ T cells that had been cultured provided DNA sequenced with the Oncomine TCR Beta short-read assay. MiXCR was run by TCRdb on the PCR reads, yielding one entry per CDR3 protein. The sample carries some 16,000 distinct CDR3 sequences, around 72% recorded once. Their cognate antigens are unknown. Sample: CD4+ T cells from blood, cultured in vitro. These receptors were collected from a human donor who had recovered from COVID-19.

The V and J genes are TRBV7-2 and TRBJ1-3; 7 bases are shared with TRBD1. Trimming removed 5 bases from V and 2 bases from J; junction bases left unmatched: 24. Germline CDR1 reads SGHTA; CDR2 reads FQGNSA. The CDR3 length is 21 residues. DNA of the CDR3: TGTGCCAGCAGCCCACAACCTCACAGGGGACGGAATCGGGTCCCTGGAAACACCATATATTTT. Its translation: CASSPQPHRGRNRVPGNTIYF. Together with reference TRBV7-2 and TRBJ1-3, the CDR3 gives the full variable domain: GAGVSQSPSNKVTEKGKDVELRCDPISGHTALYWYRQSLGQGLEFLIYFQGNSAPDKSGLPSDRFSAERTGGSVSTLTIQRTQQEDSAVYLCASSPQPHRGRNRVPGNTIYFGEGSWLTVV.

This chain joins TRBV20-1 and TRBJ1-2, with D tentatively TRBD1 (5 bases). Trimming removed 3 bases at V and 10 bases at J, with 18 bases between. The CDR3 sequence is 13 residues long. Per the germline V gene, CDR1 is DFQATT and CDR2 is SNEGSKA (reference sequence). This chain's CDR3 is CSARGKGPADYTF. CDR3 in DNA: TGCAGTGCTAGGGGAAAGGGACCTGCAGACTACACCTTC.

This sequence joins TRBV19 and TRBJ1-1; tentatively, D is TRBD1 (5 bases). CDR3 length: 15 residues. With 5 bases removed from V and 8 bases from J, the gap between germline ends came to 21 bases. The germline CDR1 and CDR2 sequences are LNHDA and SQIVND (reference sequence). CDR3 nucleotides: TGTGCCAGTAGTCCCCGGGCGTGGCAGGGAAGGGAAGCTTTCTTT. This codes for CASSPRAWQGREAFF. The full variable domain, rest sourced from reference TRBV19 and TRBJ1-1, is DGGITQSPKYLFRKEGQNVTLSCEQNLNHDAMYWYRQDPGQGLRLIYYSQIVNDFQKGDIAEGYSVSREKKESFPLTVTSAQKNPTAFYLCASSPRAWQGREAFFGQGTRLTVV.

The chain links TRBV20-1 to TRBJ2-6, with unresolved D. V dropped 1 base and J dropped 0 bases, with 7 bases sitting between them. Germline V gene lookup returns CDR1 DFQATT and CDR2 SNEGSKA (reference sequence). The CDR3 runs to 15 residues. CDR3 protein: CSARVTGSGANVLTF. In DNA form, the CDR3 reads TGCAGTGCTAGAGTCACTGGCTCTGGGGCCAACGTCCTGACTTTC.

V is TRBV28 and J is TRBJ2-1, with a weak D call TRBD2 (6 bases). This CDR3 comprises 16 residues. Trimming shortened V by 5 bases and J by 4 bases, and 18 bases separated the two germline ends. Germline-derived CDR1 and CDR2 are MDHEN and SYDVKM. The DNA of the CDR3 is TGTGCCAGCAGTGGGTTGGGTAGCGGCAAATACAATGAGCAGTTCTTC. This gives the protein CASSGLGSGKYNEQFF.

The CDR3 DNA is TGTGCCAGCAGCCGACACCGACCATATGGCTACACCTTC. Translation: CASSRHRPYGYTF. V and J are TRBV6-1 and TRBJ1-2; D uncertain. Trimming stripped 6 bases from V and 5 bases from J, with 13 bases between. Germline V gene data show CDR1 as MNHNS and CDR2 as SASEGT. The CDR3 contains 13 residues.

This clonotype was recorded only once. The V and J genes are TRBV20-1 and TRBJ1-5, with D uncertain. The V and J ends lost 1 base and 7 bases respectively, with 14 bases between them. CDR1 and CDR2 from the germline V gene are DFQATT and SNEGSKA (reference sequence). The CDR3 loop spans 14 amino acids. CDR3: CSARGWAGRQPQHF. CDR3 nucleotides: TGCAGTGCTAGAGGATGGGCAGGTAGGCAGCCCCAGCATTTT.

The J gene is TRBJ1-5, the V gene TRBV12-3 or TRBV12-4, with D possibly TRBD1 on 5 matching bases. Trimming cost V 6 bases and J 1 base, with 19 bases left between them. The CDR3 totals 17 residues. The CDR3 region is CASRGGTGPRSNQPQHF. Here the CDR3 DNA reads TGTGCCAGCAGGGGGGGAACGGGTCCGAGAAGCAATCAGCCCCAGCATTTT.

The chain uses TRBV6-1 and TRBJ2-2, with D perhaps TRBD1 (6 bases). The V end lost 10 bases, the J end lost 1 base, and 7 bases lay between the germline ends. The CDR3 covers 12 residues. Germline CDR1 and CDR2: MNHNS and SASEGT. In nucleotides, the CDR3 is TGTGCCATCAGGGGGAACACCGGGGAGCTGTTTTTT. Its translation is CAIRGNTGELFF.

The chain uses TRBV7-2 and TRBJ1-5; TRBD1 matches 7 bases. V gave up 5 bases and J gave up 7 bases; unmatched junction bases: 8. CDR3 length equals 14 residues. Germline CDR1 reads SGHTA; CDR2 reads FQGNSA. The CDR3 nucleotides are TGTGCCAGCAGCGTCCAGGGGGGAGGGCAGCCCCAGCATTTT. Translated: CASSVQGGGQPQHF.

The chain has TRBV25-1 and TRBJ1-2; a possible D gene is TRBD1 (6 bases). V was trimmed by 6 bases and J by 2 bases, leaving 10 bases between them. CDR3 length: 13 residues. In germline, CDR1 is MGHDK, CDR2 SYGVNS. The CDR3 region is CASSVGGNYGYTF. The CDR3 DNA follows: TGTGCCAGCAGCGTAGGGGGGAACTATGGCTACACCTTC.

The CDR3 DNA follows: TGCGCCAGCATGTTGATTGGCCTGAGGCAGGGGAGCCAAGAGACCCAGTACTTC. Amino acids: CASMLIGLRQGSQETQYF. The rearrangement joins TRBV5-1 to TRBJ2-5; TRBD1 might be the D (6 bases). Looked up from germline, CDR1 is SGHRS and CDR2 is YFSETQ. Trimming removed 6 bases at V and 1 base at J, with 25 bases between. The CDR3 runs 18 residues. The full variable domain, completed using reference TRBV5-1 and TRBJ2-5, is KAGVTQTPRYLIKTRGQQVTLSCSPISGHRSVSWYQQTPGQGLQFLFEYFSETQRNKGNFPGRFSGRQFSNSRSEMNVSTLELGDSALYLCASMLIGLRQGSQETQYFGPGTRLLVL.

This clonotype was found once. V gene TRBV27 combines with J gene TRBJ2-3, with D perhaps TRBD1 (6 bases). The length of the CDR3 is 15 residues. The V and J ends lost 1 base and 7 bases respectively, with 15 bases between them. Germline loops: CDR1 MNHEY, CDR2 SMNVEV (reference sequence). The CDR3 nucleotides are TGTGCCAGCAGTTTATGGGCCCAAGGGGGATATACGCAGTATTTT. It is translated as CASSLWAQGGYTQYF.

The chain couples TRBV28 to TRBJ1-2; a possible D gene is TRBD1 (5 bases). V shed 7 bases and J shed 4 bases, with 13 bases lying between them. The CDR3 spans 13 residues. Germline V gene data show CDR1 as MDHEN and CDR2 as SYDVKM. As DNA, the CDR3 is TGTGCCAGCACCAACAGGTTAAGCTATGGCTACACCTTC. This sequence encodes CASTNRLSYGYTF.

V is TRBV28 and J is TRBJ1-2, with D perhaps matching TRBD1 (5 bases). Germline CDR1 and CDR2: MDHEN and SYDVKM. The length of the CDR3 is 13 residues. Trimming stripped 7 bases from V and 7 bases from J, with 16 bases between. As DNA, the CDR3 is TGTGCCAGCATATCCCGGGCTGGGGGTGGCTACACCTTC. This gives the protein CASISRAGGGYTF.

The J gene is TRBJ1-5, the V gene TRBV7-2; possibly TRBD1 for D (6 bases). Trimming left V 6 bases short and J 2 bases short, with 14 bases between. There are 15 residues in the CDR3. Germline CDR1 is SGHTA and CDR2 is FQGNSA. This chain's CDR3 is CASRLEQGRNQPQHF. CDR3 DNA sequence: TGTGCCAGCAGGCTTGAACAGGGCCGCAATCAGCCCCAGCATTTT. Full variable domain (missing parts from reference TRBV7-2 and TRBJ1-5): GAGVSQSPSNKVTEKGKDVELRCDPISGHTALYWYRQSLGQGLEFLIYFQGNSAPDKSGLPSDRFSAERTGGSVSTLTIQRTQQEDSAVYLCASRLEQGRNQPQHFGDGTRLSIL.

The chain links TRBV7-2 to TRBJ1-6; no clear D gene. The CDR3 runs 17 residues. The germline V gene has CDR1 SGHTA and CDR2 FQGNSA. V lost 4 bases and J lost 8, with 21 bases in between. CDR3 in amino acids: CASSSPLTSIDYSPLHF. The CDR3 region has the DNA TGTGCCAGCAGCTCCCCCCTGACAAGCATAGACTATTCACCCCTCCACTTT.

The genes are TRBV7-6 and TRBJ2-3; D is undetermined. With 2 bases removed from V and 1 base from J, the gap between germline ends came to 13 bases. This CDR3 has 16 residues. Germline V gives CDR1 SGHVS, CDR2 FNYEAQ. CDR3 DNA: TGTGCCAGCAGCTTAAAAACCGGGTCCCGCACAGATACGCAGTATTTT. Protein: CASSLKTGSRTDTQYF. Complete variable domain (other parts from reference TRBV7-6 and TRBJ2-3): GAGVSQSPRYKVTKRGQDVALRCDPISGHVSLYWYRQALGQGPEFLTYFNYEAQQDKSGLPNDRFSAERPEGSISTLTIQRTEQRDSAMYRCASSLKTGSRTDTQYFGPGTRLTVL.

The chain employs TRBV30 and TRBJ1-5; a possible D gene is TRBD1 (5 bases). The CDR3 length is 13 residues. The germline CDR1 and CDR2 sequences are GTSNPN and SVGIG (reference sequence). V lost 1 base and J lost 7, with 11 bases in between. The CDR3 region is CAWSGGSGQPQHF. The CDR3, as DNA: TGTGCCTGGAGTGGGGGGTCCGGACAGCCCCAGCATTTT.